Below, 11 T cell receptor beta chains from the same sample are listed, as sequenced in a study of blood T cell repertoires in COVID-19. Here immunoSEQ multiplex PCR was the method, and the copy in TCRdb shows in-frame clones only, minus some. Of over 350,000 clones listed, 80% to 95% are singletons. Sequencing used PBMCs or T cells enriched from blood (not recorded which). These TCRs come from a woman in her forties who had been exposed to COVID-19.

The chain couples TRBV6-2 or TRBV6-3 to TRBJ1-1; weak D call: TRBD1 (5 bases). This CDR3 has 18 amino acids. V was cut by 7 bases and J by 0 bases, with 24 bases left in between. In germline, CDR1 is MNHEY, CDR2 SVGEGT. CDR3 sequence (DNA): TGTGCCAGCACCCCTCCGGGGGGGTGGGGGATCATGAACACTGAAGCTTTCTTT. It translates to CASTPPGGWGIMNTEAFF.

The chain is built from TRBV7-9 and TRBJ2-2, with 14 bases aligning to TRBD2. The germline V gene encodes CDR1 SEHNR and CDR2 FQNEAQ (reference sequence). The CDR3 runs 17 residues. The V gene end was trimmed by 0 bases and the J gene end by 5 bases; junction bases not matched to a gene: 2. The CDR3 spells CASSLAGLAGATGELFF. For the CDR3, the DNA is TGTGCCAGCAGCTTAGCGGGACTAGCGGGAGCAACCGGGGAGCTGTTTTTT.

The chain employs TRBV5-1 and TRBJ1-5; TRBD1 matches at 7 bases. J lost 5 bases, V lost 3 bases, and 5 bases had no gene match. Germline V lookup: CDR1 SGHRS, CDR2 YFSETQ. This CDR3 is 14 amino acids long. The CDR3 is CASSSTGPDQPQHF. In DNA, the CDR3 is TGCGCCAGCAGCTCGACAGGGCCGGATCAGCCCCAGCATTTT.

The chain has TRBV3-1 (or the pseudogene TRBV3-2) and TRBJ1-1; unclear D gene. This CDR3 spans 19 amino acids. V lost 0 bases and J 4 bases, leaving 24 bases between the germline ends. Germline V CDR1 and CDR2: LGHDT, YNNKEL (reference sequence). The chain's CDR3 is CASSQDIPAPGQVGTEAFF. The CDR3 bases are TGTGCCAGCAGCCAAGATATACCCGCCCCTGGGCAGGTCGGCACTGAAGCTTTCTTT.

This clone was observed a few times. V and J are TRBV5-4 and TRBJ1-6; 9 bases agree with TRBD1. V lost 4 bases and J lost 9; bases outside the gene matches: 8. The CDR3 sequence is 15 residues long. Germline lookup yields CDR1 SGHNT and CDR2 YYREEE (reference sequence). This CDR3 is CASSGNRGPGSPLHF. In DNA, the CDR3 is TGTGCCAGCAGCGGGAACAGGGGGCCTGGTTCACCCCTCCACTTT.

V is TRBV18 and J is TRBJ1-5; D is uncertain. This CDR3 has 15 amino acids. The germline V gene encodes CDR1 KGHSH and CDR2 LQKENI. V lost 0 bases to trimming and J lost 4 bases, with 10 bases between them. DNA of the CDR3: TGTGCCAGCTCACCACCGGGGAGGGAGAATCAGCCCCAGCATTTT. This codes for CASSPPGRENQPQHF.

The V and J genes are TRBV2 and TRBJ2-5; TRBD2 is a possible D gene (6 bases). CDR3 length: 15 amino acids. V gave up 7 bases and J gave up 3 bases, with 18 bases separating them. Germline lookup yields CDR1 SNHLY and CDR2 FYNNEI. CDR3 in amino acids: CASISSGGNEETQYF. In DNA form, the CDR3 reads TGTGCCAGCATATCTAGTGGGGGGAATGAAGAGACCCAGTACTTC.

The V gene is TRBV19, the J gene TRBJ2-1, with TRBD2 as a possible D gene (5 bases). CDR3 size: 12 residues. Germline V CDR1 and CDR2: LNHDA, SQIVND (reference sequence). Trimming removed 8 bases from V and 9 bases from J, with 14 bases in between. This CDR3 is CASGILGIEQFF. The CDR3 DNA is TGTGCCAGTGGAATCCTCGGGATTGAGCAGTTCTTC.

This rearrangement joins TRBV19 to TRBJ1-5; D ambiguous. CDR1 and CDR2 (germline): LNHDA, SQIVND (reference sequence). V gave up 7 bases and J gave up 11 bases, with 15 bases separating them. The CDR3 has 12 residues. This CDR3 reads CASKPQTGTQHF. CDR3 nucleotide sequence: TGTGCCAGTAAACCACAGACGGGGACCCAGCATTTT.

The J gene is TRBJ1-3, the V gene TRBV3-1 (or the pseudogene TRBV3-2); no clear D. This CDR3 contains 14 residues. Deletions cut 5 bases from V and 1 base from J, with 9 bases between. The V gene's germline CDR1 is LGHDT and CDR2 YNNKEL (reference sequence). CDR3 protein: CASSSLGSGNTIYF. Written as DNA, the CDR3 is TGTGCCAGCAGCTCCCTCGGTTCTGGAAACACCATATATTTT.

The rearrangement joins TRBV2 to TRBJ1-1; 8 bases match TRBD1. The CDR3 loop spans 12 amino acids. CDR1 and CDR2 (germline): SNHLY, FYNNEI. The V gene end was trimmed by 10 bases and the J gene end by 4 bases; junction bases not matched to a gene: 5. For the CDR3, the DNA is TGTGCCATCATCAGGGGGCCCACTGAAGCTTTCTTT. This encodes CAIIRGPTEAFF.